The present entry profiles one T cell receptor (beta chain) with its context. This specimen belongs to a study of T cell changes during pregnancy in multiple sclerosis. Trimming removed 6 bases from V and 6 bases from J, with 10 bases in between. The CDR3 runs 12 residues. In germline, CDR1 is MNHNY, CDR2 SVGAGI (reference sequence). The assay was immunoSEQ multiplex PCR, and TCRdb's table has in-frame clones only and misses some. The table has about 64,000 clones, roughly 93% seen once. The sequences come from peripheral blood, collected in the second trimester of pregnancy. The receptor comes from a female donor with multiple sclerosis, enrolled in a pregnancy study. V usage is TRBV6-6 and J usage is TRBJ2-3; tentatively, D is TRBD2 (6 bases). This CDR3 is CASSGGSDTQYF. The DNA for the CDR3 is TGTGCCAGCAGCGGGGGTAGCGATACGCAGTATTTT.